The clone carrying this TCR beta chain was seen more than once but under ten times. Antigen unknown. The V end lost 6 bases, the J end lost 0 bases, and 12 bases lay between the germline ends. Germline assignment: CDR1 WSHSY and CDR2 SAAADI. This CDR3 is built from 15 residues. The data were taken from a study of T-cell memory formation after mild COVID-19. Whole-study results and caveats: Of the contracting clones, CD4+ ones lay mainly in CM and EM, and CD8+ ones in EMRA. There was no confirmation that second-wave clones peaking on day 37 were SARS-CoV-2 specific.

Libraries for TCRalpha and TCRbeta carried sample barcodes and unique molecular identifiers via 5'RACE. Using its own MiXCR run on the 5' RACE reads, TCRdb lists one record per CDR3 protein. The sample contains 400,000 or so distinct CDR3 sequences, roughly 20% of which appear only once. This receptor was identified in an adult woman who had mild COVID-19 (a few samples of this study predate the infection). Cell type and time point are not known. The sequenced sample was PBMCs or a T cell subset sorted from them (not recorded which). This chain joins TRBV10-2 and TRBJ2-4; D is undetermined. The CDR3 region is CASRPLQIAKNIQYF. The CDR3 DNA follows: TGCGCCAGCAGACCTCTCCAGATAGCCAAAAACATTCAGTACTTC.